This TCR beta chain was sequenced in a study of cytomegalovirus exposure and HLA in healthy donors. This CDR3 contains 17 residues. The trim removed 4 bases at V and 4 bases at J, leaving 12 bases unmatched. Germline-derived CDR1 and CDR2 are MNHEY and SMNVEV (reference sequence). PCR was performed using 60 Vbeta and 13 Jbeta primers. Libraries were prepared by immunoSEQ multiplex PCR; TCRdb keeps only in-frame clonotypes and omits some of them. The profile covers about 120,000 clones, with roughly 80% appearing a single time and around 1.4% taken by the ten largest. Sequenced input: PBMCs. This chain connects TRBV27 to TRBJ1-1; 10 nucleotides agree with TRBD1. This receptor was taken from a woman younger than 35 in good health and CMV-seronegative. CDR3 DNA: TGTGCCAGCAGTTCTTCCGGGACAGGGGTTGTGGGCACTGAAGCTTTCTTT. Residues: CASSSSGTGVVGTEAFF.